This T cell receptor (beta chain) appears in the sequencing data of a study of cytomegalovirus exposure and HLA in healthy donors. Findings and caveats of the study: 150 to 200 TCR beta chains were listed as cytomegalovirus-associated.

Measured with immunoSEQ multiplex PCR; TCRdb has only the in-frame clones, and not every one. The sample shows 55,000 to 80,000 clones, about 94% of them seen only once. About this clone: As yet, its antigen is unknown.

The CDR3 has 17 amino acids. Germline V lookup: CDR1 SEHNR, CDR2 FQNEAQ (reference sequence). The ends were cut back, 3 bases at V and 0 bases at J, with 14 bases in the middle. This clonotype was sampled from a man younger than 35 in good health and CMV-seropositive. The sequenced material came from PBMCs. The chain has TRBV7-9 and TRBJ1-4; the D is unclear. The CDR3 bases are TGTGCCAGCAGCTTCAACCCCGGGGAGCCAACTAATGAAAAACTGTTTTTT. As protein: CASSFNPGEPTNEKLFF.